The source of this T cell receptor (beta chain) is a study of shared clonotypes between healthy human individuals. Points from the study as a whole: Generally, estimated richness proved larger in naive subsets than it did in memory subsets.

Study processing details: Junction-only immunoSEQ sequences carried no quality scores, so filtering differed. Profiling relied on immunoSEQ multiplex PCR, and the TCRdb table lists in-frame clones only, not all of them. V, J and clone size derive from that table, while D and trimming were established from the DNA sequence. The sample contains over a million clones, about 80% of which appear only once. About this clone itself: What it binds is not known. A much larger clone differs from this one at a single base, so this may be a read error.

This CDR3 is 12 amino acids long. V lost 0 bases and J 4 bases, leaving 2 bases between the germline ends. CDR1 SGHDT and CDR2 YYEEEE come from the germline V gene. The gene calls are TRBV5-6 and TRBJ1-5; D is uncertain. The clonotype comes from a man aged 18 to 30 in good health. Some clones in this sample may be carry-over from other donors' samples. The sequencing sample was made of memory CD4+ T cells from PBMCs. Subset: CD45RA-negative fraction. The CDR3 DNA sequence: TGTGCCAGCAGCTTGGATAATCAGCCCCAGCATTTT. It encodes CASSLDNQPQHF.